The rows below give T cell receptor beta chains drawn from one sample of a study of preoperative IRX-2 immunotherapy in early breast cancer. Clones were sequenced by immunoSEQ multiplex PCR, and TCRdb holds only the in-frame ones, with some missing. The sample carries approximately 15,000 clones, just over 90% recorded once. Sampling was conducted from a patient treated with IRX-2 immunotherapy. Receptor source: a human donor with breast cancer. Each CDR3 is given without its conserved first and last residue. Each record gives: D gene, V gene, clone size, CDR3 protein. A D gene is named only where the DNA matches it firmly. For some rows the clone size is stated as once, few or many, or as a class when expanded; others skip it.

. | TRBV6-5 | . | ASKQLPPNTEAF
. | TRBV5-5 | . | ASSSGRGNQPQH
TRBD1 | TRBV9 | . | ASSPGTARFANYGYT
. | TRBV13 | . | ASSRYDLGGNYYNEQF
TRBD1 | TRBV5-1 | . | ASSSKLRTGNTGELF
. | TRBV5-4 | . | ASASGEQSNTGELF
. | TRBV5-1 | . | ASSVQANGGEKLF
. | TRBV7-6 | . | ASSLGDQPQH
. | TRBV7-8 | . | ASSPFAMTQY
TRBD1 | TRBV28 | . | ASKFRRGEANYGYT
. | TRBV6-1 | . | ASGGVNNSPLH
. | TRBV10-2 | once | ASSPMLEQF
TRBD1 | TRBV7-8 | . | ASSLGEGARGNQPQH
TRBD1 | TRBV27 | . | ASSARQGPSEKLF
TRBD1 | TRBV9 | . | ASSVEQGAFDEQY
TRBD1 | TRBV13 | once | ASRSTRGPIYGYT
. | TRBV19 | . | ASSMGYTNEKLF
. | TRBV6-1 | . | ASSEVDTQY
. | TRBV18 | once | ASSPFDSYSGNTIY
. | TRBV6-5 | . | ASRFQANEKLF
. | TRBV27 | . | ASSFPGTGELF
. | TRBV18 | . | ASSPIVTDGANYGYT
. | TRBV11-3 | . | ASSYTNTEAF
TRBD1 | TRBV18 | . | ASSHPQGATAGANVLT
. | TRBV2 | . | ASSDGRYQETQY
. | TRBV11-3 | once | ASSPRGEKLF
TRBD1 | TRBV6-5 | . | ASSYSGRRGRDGYT
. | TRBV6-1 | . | ASSELGSGELF
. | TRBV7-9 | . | ASSLDPNTEAF
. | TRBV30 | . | AWAGQNTEAF
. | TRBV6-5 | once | ASSYSGVQPQH
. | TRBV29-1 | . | SVDGGPGTDTQY
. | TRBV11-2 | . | ASSSPRNEQF
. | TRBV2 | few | ASSEDRALGQPQH
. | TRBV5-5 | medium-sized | ASSLANTEAF
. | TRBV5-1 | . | ASSLGIGLNTEAF
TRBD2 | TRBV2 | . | ASREMRGDSYNEQF
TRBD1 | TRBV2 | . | ASTAGGAGGYT
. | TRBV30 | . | AWSAGLQTFTDTQY
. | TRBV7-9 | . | ASSHLGSYNEQF
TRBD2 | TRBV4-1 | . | ASSQGLAGGDEQF
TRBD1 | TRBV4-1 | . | ASTQYADRVRDEQF
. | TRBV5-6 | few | ASSLRVVSYNEQF
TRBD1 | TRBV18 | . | ASSQKSPGQGANNEQF
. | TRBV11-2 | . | ASSFYGGDTEAF
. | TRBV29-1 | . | SVEGQGGLNTDTQY
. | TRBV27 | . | ASSLDGTTGTYEQY
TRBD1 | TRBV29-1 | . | SVDRDGYT
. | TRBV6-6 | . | AISERAYEQY
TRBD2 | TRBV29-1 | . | SAIPGGAGQF
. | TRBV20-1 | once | SAVTVEQF
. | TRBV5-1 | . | ASSLGRDTGGETQY
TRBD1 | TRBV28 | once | ASSFGQGSGYT
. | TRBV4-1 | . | ASSQGVGRGLNQPQH
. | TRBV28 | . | ASSPQGLGNSPLH
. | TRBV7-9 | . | ASSLSRQGGTEAF
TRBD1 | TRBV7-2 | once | ASSARQGLGNEQF